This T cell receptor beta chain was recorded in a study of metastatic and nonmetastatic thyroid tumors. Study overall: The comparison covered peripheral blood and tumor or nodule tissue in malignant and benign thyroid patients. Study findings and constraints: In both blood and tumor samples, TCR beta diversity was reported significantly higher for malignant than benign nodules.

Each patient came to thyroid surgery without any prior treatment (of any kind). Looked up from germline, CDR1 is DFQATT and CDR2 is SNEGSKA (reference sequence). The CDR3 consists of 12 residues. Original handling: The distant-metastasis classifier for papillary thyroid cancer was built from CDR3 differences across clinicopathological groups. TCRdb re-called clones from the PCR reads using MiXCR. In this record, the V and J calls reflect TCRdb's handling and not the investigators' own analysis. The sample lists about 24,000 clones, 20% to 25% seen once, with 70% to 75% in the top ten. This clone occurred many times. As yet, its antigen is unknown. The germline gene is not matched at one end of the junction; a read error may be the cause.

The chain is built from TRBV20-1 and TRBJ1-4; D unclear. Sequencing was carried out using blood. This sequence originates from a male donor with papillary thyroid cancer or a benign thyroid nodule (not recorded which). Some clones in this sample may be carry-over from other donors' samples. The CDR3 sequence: CSATDVQSIRHF. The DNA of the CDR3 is TGCAGTGCCACCGACGTACAGTCGATACGCCATTTT.